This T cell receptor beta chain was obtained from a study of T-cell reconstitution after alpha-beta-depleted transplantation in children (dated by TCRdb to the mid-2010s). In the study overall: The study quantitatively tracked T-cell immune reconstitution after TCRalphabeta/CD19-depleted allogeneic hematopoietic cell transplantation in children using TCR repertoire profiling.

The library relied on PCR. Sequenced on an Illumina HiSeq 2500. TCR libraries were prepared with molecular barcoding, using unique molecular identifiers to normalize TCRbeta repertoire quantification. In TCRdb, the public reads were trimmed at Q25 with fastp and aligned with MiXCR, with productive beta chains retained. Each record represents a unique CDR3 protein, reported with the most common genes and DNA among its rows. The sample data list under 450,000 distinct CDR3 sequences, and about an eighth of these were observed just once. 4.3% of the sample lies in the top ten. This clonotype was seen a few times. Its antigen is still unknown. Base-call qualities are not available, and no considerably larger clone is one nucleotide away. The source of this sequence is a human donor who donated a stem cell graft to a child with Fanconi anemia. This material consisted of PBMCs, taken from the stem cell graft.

This receptor carries the CDR3 CSANDGLNTEAFF. The sequenced DNA is TGCAGTGCTAATGACGGATTGAACACTGAAGCTTTCTTT. The sequence joins TRBV20-1 to TRBJ1-1, with no reliable assignment of the D segment. Per the germline V gene (reference sequence), DFQATT is the CDR1 and SNEGSKA is the CDR2. V sheds 4 bases and J sheds 0 bases, leaving 9 bases between their ends. Including the terminal cysteine and phenylalanine, the CDR3 comprises 13 residues. CDR3 DNA only is kept here, 39 bases in frame from base 1.